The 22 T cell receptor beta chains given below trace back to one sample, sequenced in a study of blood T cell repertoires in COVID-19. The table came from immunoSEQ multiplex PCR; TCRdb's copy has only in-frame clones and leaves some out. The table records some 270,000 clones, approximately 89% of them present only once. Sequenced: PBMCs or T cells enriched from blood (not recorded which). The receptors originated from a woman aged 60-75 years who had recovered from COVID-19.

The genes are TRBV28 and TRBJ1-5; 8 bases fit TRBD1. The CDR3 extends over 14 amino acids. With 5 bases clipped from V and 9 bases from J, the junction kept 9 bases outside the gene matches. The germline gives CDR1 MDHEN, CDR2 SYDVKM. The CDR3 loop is CASSAGTGHTPQHF. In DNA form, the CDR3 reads TGTGCCAGCAGTGCCGGGACAGGCCACACGCCCCAGCATTTT.

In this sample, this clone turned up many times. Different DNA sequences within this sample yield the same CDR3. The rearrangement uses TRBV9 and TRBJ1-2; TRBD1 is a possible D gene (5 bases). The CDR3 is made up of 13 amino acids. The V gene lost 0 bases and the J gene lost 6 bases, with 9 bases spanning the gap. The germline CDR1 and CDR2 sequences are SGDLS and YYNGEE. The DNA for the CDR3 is TGTGCCAGCAGCGTAGCAGGGAACCATGGCTACACCTTC. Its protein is CASSVAGNHGYTF.

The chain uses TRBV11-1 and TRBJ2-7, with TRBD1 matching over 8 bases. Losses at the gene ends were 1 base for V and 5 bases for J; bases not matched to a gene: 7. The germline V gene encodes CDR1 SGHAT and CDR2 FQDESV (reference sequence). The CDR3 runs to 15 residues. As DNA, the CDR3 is TGTGCCAGCAGCTTAGGTTCGGGACAGGCCCACGAGCAGTACTTC. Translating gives CASSLGSGQAHEQYF. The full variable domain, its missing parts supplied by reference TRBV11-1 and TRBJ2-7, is EAEVAQSPRYKITEKSQAVAFWCDPISGHATLYWYRQILGQGPELLVQFQDESVVDDSQLPKDRFSAERLKGVDSTLKIQPAELGDSAMYLCASSLGSGQAHEQYFGPGTRLTVT.

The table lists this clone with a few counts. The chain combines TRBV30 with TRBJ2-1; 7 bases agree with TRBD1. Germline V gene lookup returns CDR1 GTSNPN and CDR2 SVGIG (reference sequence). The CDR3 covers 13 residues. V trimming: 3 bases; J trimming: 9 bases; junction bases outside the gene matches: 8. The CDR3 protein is CAWRQGRIGEQFF. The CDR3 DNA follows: TGTGCCTGGAGACAGGGGCGCATCGGTGAGCAGTTCTTC.

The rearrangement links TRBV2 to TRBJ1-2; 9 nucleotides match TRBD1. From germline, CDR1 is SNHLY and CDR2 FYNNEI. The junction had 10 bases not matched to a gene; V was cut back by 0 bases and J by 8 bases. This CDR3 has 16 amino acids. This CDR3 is CASSEAGQGYDRGYTF. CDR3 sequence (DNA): TGTGCCAGCAGTGAAGCGGGACAGGGCTATGATCGCGGCTACACCTTC.

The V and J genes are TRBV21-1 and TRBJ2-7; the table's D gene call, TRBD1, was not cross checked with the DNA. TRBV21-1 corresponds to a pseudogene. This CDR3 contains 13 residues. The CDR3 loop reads CATTPQATYEQYF. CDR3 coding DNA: TGTGCCACCACACCTCAGGCGACCTACGAGCAGTACTTC.

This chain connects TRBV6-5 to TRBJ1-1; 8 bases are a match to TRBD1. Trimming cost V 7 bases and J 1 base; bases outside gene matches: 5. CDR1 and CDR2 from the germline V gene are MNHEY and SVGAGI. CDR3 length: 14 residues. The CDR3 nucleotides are TGTGCCAGCACCGCAGGGGGCCCGAACACTGAAGCTTTCTTT. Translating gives CASTAGGPNTEAFF.

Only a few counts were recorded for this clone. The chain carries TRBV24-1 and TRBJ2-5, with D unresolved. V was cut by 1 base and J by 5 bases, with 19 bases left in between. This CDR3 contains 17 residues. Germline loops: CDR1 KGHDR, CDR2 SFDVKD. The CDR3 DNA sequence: TGTGCCACCAGTGATTTCGGGTCGAGGAGCTCCCCCGAGACCCAGTACTTC. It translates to CATSDFGSRSSPETQYF.

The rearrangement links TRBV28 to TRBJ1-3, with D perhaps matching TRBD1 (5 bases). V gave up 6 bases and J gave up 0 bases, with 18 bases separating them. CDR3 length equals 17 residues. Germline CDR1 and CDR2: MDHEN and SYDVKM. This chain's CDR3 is CASSPSGGLISGNTIYF. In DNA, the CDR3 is TGTGCCAGCAGCCCCTCGGGGGGACTGATCTCTGGAAACACCATATATTTT.

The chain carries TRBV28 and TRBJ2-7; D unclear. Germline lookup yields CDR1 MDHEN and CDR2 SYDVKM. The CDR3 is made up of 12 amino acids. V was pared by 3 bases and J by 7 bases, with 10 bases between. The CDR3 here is CASSFSPFEQYF. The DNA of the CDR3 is TGTGCCAGCAGTTTCAGTCCTTTTGAGCAGTACTTC. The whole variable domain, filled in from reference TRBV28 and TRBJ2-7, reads DVKVTQSSRYLVKRTGEKVFLECVQDMDHENMFWYRQDPGLGLRLIYFSYDVKMKEKGDIPEGYSVSREKKERFSLILESASTNQTSMYLCASSFSPFEQYFGPGTRLTVT.

CDR3 loop: CASSLGYGQEAFF. CDR3 sequence (DNA): TGTGCCAGCAGCTTAGGCTATGGGCAGGAAGCTTTCTTT. The V call is TRBV13, the J call TRBJ1-1; D remains ambiguous. V was trimmed by 0 bases and J by 8 bases, leaving 10 bases between them. The CDR3 sequence is 13 residues long. Germline CDR1 is PRHDT and CDR2 is FYEKMQ (reference sequence).

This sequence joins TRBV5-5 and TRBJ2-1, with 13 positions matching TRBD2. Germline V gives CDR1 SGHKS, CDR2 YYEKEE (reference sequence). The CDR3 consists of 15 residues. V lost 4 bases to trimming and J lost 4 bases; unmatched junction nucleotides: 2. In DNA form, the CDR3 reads TGTGCCAGCAGCCCGGGACTAGCGGGGTACAATGAGCAGTTCTTC. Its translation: CASSPGLAGYNEQFF.

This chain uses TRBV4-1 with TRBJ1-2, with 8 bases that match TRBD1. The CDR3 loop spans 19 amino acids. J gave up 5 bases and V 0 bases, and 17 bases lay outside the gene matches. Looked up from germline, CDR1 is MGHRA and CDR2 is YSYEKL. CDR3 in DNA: TGCGCCAGCAGCCAAGAATTCGTCGCTTTTAGGACAGGGACTTATGGCTACACCTTC. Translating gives CASSQEFVAFRTGTYGYTF.

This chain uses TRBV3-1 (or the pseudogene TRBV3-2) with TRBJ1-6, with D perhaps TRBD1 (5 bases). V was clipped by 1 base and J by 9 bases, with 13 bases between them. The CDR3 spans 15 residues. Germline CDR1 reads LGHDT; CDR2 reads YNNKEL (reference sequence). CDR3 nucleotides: TGTGCCAGCAGCCAAGGCTCGCAGGGAGGTTCACCCCTCCACTTT. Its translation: CASSQGSQGGSPLHF.

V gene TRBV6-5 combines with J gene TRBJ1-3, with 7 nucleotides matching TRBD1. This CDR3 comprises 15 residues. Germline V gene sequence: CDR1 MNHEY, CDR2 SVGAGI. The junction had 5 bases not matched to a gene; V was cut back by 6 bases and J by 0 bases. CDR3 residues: CASRPRQGSGNTIYF. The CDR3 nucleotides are TGTGCCAGCAGACCCCGACAGGGCTCTGGAAACACCATATATTTT.

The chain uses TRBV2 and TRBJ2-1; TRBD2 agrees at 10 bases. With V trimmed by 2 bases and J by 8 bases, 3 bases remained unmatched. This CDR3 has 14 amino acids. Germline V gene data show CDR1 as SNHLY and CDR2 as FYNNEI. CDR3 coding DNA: TGTGCCAGCAGTGAAACTAGCGGGAAGGATGAGCAGTTCTTC. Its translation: CASSETSGKDEQFF.

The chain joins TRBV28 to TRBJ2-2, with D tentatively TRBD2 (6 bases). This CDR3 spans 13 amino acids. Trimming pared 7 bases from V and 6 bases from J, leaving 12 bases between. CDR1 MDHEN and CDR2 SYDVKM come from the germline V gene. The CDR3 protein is CASNGGVAGELFF. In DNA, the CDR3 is TGTGCCAGCAACGGAGGGGTCGCCGGGGAGCTGTTTTTT.

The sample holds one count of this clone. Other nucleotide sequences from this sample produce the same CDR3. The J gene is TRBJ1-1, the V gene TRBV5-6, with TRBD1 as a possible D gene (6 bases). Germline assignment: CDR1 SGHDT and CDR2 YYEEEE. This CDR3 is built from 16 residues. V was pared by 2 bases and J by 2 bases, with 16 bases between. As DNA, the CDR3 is TGTGCCAGCAGCTTTGGGACGGGAGGGGGAAACACTGAAGCTTTCTTT. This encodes CASSFGTGGGNTEAFF.

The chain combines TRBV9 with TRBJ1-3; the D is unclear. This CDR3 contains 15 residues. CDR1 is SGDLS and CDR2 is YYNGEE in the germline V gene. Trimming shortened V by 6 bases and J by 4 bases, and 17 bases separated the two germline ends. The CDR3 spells CASNQEPLRGNTIYF. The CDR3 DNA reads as TGTGCCAGCAACCAAGAACCCCTCAGGGGAAACACCATATATTTT. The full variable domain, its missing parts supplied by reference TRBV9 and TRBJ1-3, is DSGVTQTPKHLITATGQRVTLRCSPRSGDLSVYWYQQSLDQGLQFLIQYYNGEERAKGNILERFSAQQFPDLHSELNLSSLELGDSALYFCASNQEPLRGNTIYFGEGSWLTVV.

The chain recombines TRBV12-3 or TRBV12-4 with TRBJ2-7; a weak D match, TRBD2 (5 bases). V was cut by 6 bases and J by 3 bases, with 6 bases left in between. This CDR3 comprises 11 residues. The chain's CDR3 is CASSRGYEQYF. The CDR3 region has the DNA TGTGCCAGCAGCCGGGGCTACGAGCAGTACTTC.

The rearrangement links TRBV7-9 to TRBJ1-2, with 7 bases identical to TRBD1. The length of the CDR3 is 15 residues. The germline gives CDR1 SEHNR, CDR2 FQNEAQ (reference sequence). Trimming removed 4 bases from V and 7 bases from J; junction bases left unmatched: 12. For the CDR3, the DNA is TGTGCCAGCAGCTCCAATGACAGGGACCCAGGTGGCTACACCTTC. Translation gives CASSSNDRDPGGYTF.

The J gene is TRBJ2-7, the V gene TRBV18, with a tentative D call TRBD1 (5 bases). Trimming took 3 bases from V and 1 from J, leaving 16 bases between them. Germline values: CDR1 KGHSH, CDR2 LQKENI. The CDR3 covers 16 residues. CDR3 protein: CASSPMDNAFSYEQYF. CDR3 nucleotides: TGTGCCAGCTCACCCATGGACAATGCCTTTTCCTACGAGCAGTACTTC.